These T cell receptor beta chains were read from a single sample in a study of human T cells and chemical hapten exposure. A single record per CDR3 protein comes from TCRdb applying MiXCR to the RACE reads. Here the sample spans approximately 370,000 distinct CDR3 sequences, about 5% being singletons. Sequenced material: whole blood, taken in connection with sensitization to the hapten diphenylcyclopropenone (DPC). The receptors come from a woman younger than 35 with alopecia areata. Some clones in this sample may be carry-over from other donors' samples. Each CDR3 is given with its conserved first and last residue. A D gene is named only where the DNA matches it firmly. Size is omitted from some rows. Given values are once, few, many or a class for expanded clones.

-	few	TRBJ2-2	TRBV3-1	CASSKRSPTGELFF	TGTGCCAGCAGCAAAAGAAGTCCCACCGGGGAGCTGTTTTTT
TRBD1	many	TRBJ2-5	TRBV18	CASSPTGQGAKTQYF	TGTGCCAGCTCACCAACGGGACAGGGGGCAAAGACCCAGTACTTC
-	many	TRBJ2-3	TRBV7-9	CASSPRTHTDTQYF	TGTGCCAGCAGCCCGCGAACGCACACAGATACGCAGTATTTT
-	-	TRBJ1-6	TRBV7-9	CASSSLGTDNSPLHF	TGTGCCAGCAGCTCCTTGGGGACGGATAATTCACCCCTCCACTTT
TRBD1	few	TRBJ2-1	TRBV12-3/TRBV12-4	CASSPPPMDRDHEQFF	TGTGCCAGCAGTCCGCCGCCCATGGACAGGGACCATGAGCAGTTCTTC
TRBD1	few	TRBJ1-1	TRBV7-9	CASSLARLQGAAFF	TGTGCCAGCAGCTTAGCGCGTCTCCAGGGGGCGGCTTTCTTT
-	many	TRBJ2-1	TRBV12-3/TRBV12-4	CASGSNSYNEQFF	TGTGCCAGCGGCTCGAACTCCTACAATGAGCAGTTCTTC
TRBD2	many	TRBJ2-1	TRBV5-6	CASSLELAGLQEQFF	TGTGCCAGCAGCTTGGAACTAGCGGGGCTCCAAGAGCAGTTCTTC
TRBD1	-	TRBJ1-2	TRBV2	CASSLDRETYGYTF	TGTGCCAGCAGTCTGGACAGGGAGACCTATGGCTACACCTTC
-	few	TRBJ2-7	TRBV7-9	CASTSPGFSYEQYF	TGTGCCAGCACCTCACCGGGGTTCTCCTACGAGCAGTACTTC